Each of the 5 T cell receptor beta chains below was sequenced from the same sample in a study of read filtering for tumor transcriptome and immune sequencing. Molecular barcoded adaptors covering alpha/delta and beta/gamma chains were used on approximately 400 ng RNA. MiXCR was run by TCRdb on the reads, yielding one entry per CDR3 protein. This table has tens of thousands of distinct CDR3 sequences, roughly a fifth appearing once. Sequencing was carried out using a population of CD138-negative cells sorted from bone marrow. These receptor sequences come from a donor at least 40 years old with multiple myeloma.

In DNA form, the CDR3 reads TGTGCCAGCATCCGGGCGGGGAAGTTTGATACGCAGTATTTT. This sequence encodes CASIRAGKFDTQYF. The chain couples TRBV7-3 to TRBJ2-3, with D possibly TRBD2 on 6 matching bases. CDR1 SGHTA and CDR2 FQGTGA come from the germline V gene. The CDR3 contains 14 residues. With 7 bases removed from V and 6 bases from J, the gap between germline ends came to 17 bases.

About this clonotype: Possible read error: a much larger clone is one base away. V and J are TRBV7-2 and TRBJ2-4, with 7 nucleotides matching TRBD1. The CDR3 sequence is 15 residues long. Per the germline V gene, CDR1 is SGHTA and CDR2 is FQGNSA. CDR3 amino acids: CASSPDPGQKNTQYF. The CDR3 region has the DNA TGTGCCAGCAGCCCAGACCCGGGACAGAAAAACACTCAGTACTTC. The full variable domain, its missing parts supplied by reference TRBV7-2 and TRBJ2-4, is GAGVSQSPSNKVTEKGKDVELRCDPISGHTALYWYRQSLGQGLEFLIYFQGNSAPDKSGLPSDRFSAERTGGSVSTLTIQRTQQEDSAVYLCASSPDPGQKNTQYFGAGTRLSVL.

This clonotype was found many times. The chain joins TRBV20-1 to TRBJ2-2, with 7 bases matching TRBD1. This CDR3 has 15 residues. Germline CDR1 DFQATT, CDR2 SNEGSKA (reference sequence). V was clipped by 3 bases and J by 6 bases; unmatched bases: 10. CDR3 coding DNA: TGCAGTGCTAGCGGGCAGGGGGTGGCGGCCGGGGAGCTGTTTTTT. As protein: CSASGQGVAAGELFF.

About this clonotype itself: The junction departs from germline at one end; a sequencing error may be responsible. The CDR3 reads CASVAWVAGSSEQYF. Here the CDR3 DNA reads TGTGCCAGCGTTGCATGGGTAGCGGGATCCTCCGAGCAGTACTTC. The chain couples TRBV28 to TRBJ2-7; the match to TRBD2 covers 8 bases. The germline V gene encodes CDR1 MDHEN and CDR2 SYDVKM. This CDR3 region has 15 residues.

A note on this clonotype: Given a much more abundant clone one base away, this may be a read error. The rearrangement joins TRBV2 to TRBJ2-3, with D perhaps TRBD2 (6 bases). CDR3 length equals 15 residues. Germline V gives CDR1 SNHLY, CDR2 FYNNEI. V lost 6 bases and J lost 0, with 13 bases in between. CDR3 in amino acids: CASRSPSASTDTQYF. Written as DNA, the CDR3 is TGTGCCAGCAGGTCGCCTAGCGCAAGCACAGATACGCAGTATTTT.